This T cell receptor (beta chain) was sequenced in a study of T cells in Graves' hyperthyroidism and ophthalmopathy. On this clonotype: Its matching antigen is unknown.

On the basis of clinical symptoms, serum thyroxine and TRAb, thyroid ultrasound and orbital computed tomography, diagnoses were made. General study points: A model built on 13 V-J features separated ophthalmopathy from stable hyperthyroidism.

Amplification of TCR beta CDR3 regions used RNA as the template. TCR CDR3 underwent first-round RT-PCR with the HTBI primer set. Using its own MiXCR run on the multiplex PCR reads, TCRdb lists one record per CDR3 protein. The table shows under 350,000 distinct CDR3 sequences, with about an eighth occurring only once. The sequenced material came from blood. The TCR comes from a woman in her thirties or forties with Graves' ophthalmopathy.

The CDR3 region has the DNA TGTGCCACCAGCAGATTAGCGGGAGGGCCCTCGGGCACAGATACGCAGTATTTT. It specifies CATSRLAGGPSGTDTQYF. The V call is TRBV15, the J call TRBJ2-3; 11 bases map to TRBD2. CDR1 and CDR2 (germline): LNHNV, YYDKDF (reference sequence). This CDR3 comprises 18 residues. J gave up 1 base and V 2 bases, and 8 bases lay outside the gene matches.